One and the same sample provided the 19 T cell receptor beta chains below, sequenced in a study of graft-versus-host responses after intestinal transplantation (dated by TCRdb to the early 2020s). What these receptors recognize is not known. The sample's time point label is to be understood as: cells obtained before transplantation from donor or recipient. Receptor libraries were prepared by the immunoSEQ multiplex PCR assay. Entries here come from immuneACCESS through TCRdb and include only in-frame sequences with V and J called. Some clones fail to appear in such tables; in the studies checked, an unresolved V gene covers under half of the shortfall, and the cause of the remainder is unknown. This sample comprises roughly 120,000 clones, about 92% of them detected only once. The ten largest clonotypes hold roughly 1.2% of the sample. Source: unstimulated CD8+ T cells sorted from spleen or lymph node cells, taken before transplant. The receptor set was obtained from a human donor who was the organ donor for an intestinal transplant.

This chain links TRBV4-3 with TRBJ1-2; 10 bases line up with TRBD1. Germline V CDR1 and CDR2: LGHNA, YSLEER. CDR3 size: 16 residues. The J segment lost 5 bases and the V segment lost 3 bases, leaving 9 bases of the junction unmatched. The CDR3 is CASSHEGTGVGYGYTF. The CDR3 nucleotides are TGCGCCAGCAGCCATGAAGGGACAGGGGTAGGGTATGGCTACACCTTC.

The chain carries TRBV7-8 and TRBJ2-1, with 8 bases that match TRBD2. The CDR3 has 17 amino acids. In germline, CDR1 is SGHVS, CDR2 FQNEAQ. J was trimmed by 3 bases and V by 5 bases; bases with no gene match: 12. This CDR3 is CASSPPGGTPGYNEQFF. In DNA, the CDR3 is TGTGCCAGCAGCCCCCCGGGGGGGACACCCGGCTACAATGAGCAGTTCTTC.

The chain recombines TRBV4-3 with TRBJ2-1; TRBD2 might be the D (6 bases). The CDR3 totals 16 residues. The germline V gene encodes CDR1 LGHNA and CDR2 YSLEER. V gave up 0 bases and J gave up 8 bases, with 17 bases separating them. CDR3 amino acids: CASSQDRWTTYDEQFF. The CDR3 DNA follows: TGCGCCAGCAGCCAAGATCGGTGGACTACCTATGATGAGCAGTTCTTC.

This chain joins TRBV27 and TRBJ2-5, with D perhaps matching TRBD1 or TRBD2 (5 bases each). Germline V gives CDR1 MNHEY, CDR2 SMNVEV (reference sequence). Trimming removed 4 bases from V and 5 bases from J, with 14 bases in between. This CDR3 is built from 14 residues. The CDR3 is CASSYRGPMETQYF. As DNA, the CDR3 is TGTGCCAGCAGTTACCGGGGCCCAATGGAGACCCAGTACTTC.

This chain links TRBV18 with TRBJ2-3; 8 nucleotides align to TRBD1. With 8 bases clipped from V and 2 bases from J, the junction kept 6 bases outside the gene matches. There are 14 residues in the CDR3. CDR1 is KGHSH, CDR2 LQKENI, per germline. The CDR3 nucleotides read TGTGCCAGCACAGGGGGGTCGATCACAGATACGCAGTATTTT. This sequence encodes CASTGGSITDTQYF.

The gene calls are TRBV4-3 and TRBJ2-5; 7 positions match TRBD2. The CDR3 length is 15 residues. V gave up 1 base and J gave up 1 base; unmatched junction bases: 3. Per the germline V gene, CDR1 is LGHNA and CDR2 is YSLEER. The chain's CDR3 is CASSQVGEGQETQYF. The CDR3 DNA reads as TGCGCCAGCAGCCAAGTAGGGGAGGGCCAAGAGACCCAGTACTTC.

The chain links TRBV11-3 to TRBJ2-2, with 8 bases that match TRBD1. Germline-derived CDR1 and CDR2 are SGHNT and YENEEA. J lost 1 base, V lost 0 bases, and 4 bases had no gene match. This CDR3 comprises 17 residues. Here the CDR3 DNA reads TGTGCCAGCAGCTTAGATCCGGGACAGGTGAACACCGGGGAGCTGTTTTTT. Translated: CASSLDPGQVNTGELFF. Using reference TRBV11-3 and TRBJ2-2 for the parts outside the CDR3, the full variable domain is EAGVVQSPRYKIIEKKQPVAFWCNPISGHNTLYWYLQNLGQGPELLIRYENEEAVDDSQLPKDRFSAERLKGVDSTLKIQPAELGDSAVYLCASSLDPGQVNTGELFFGEGSRLTVL.

This clone was picked up one time. Here the CDR3 DNA reads TGTGCCAGTAGTCCGCGGACAGCCTACGAGCAGTACTTC. This codes for CASSPRTAYEQYF. The rearrangement uses TRBV19 and TRBJ2-7; D may be TRBD1 (6 bases). Germline CDR1 reads LNHDA; CDR2 reads SQIVND (reference sequence). This CDR3 is built from 13 residues. The V end lost 5 bases, the J end lost 2 bases, and 10 bases lay between the germline ends.

The chain couples TRBV10-3 to TRBJ2-2; the match to TRBD2 covers 13 bases. Losses at the gene ends were 3 bases for V and 4 bases for J; bases not matched to a gene: 5. Germline V lookup: CDR1 ENHRY, CDR2 SYGVKD. The CDR3 extends over 17 amino acids. Written as DNA, the CDR3 is TGTGCCATCAGTGATAGACTAGCGGGAGGAGGCACCGGGGAGCTGTTTTTT. Translation gives CAISDRLAGGGTGELFF.

The chain combines TRBV28 with TRBJ1-2; D is perhaps TRBD1 (6 bases). The CDR3 spans 14 residues. V was shortened by 6 bases and J by 2 bases, with 13 bases between the two germline ends. Per germline, CDR1 MDHEN and CDR2 SYDVKM. DNA for the CDR3: TGTGCCAGCAGCGAAACCGGGACAAACTATGGCTACACCTTC. This codes for CASSETGTNYGYTF.

This sequence joins TRBV27 and TRBJ2-2; a possible D gene is TRBD2 (6 bases). Between the trimmed V and J ends, which lost 0 bases and 5 bases, there was a span of 13 bases. From germline, CDR1 is MNHEY and CDR2 SMNVEV (reference sequence). The CDR3 sequence is 16 residues long. CDR3 residues: CASSLSVLAPTGELFF. DNA for the CDR3: TGTGCCAGCAGTTTATCGGTCCTAGCGCCGACCGGGGAGCTGTTTTTT.

This clone was counted a single time. The rearrangement uses TRBV6-5 and TRBJ2-3; D is tentatively TRBD1 or TRBD2 (7 bases each). Per the germline V gene, CDR1 is MNHEY and CDR2 is SVGAGI. This CDR3 contains 13 residues. With 6 bases removed from V and 5 bases from J, the gap between germline ends came to 12 bases. DNA for the CDR3: TGTGCCAGCAGGCAGGGGGGGAGAGATACGCAGTATTTT. Protein sequence: CASRQGGRDTQYF.

V usage is TRBV19 and J usage is TRBJ1-4; D unresolved. This CDR3 has 14 residues. Germline V CDR1 and CDR2: LNHDA, SQIVND (reference sequence). Trimming removed 7 bases from V and 6 bases from J, with 15 bases in between. CDR3 residues: CASTERQEDEKLFF. The CDR3 nucleotides are TGTGCCAGTACGGAACGGCAGGAAGATGAAAAACTGTTTTTT.

The chain recombines TRBV19 with TRBJ2-1, with TRBD2 matching over 15 bases. Germline V gene lookup returns CDR1 LNHDA and CDR2 SQIVND (reference sequence). The trim removed 3 bases at V and 8 bases at J, leaving 2 bases unmatched. This CDR3 has 15 amino acids. The CDR3 loop reads CASSIGLAGGDEQFF. In nucleotides, the CDR3 is TGTGCCAGTAGTATTGGACTAGCGGGAGGGGATGAGCAGTTCTTC.

The sample holds one count of this clone. The V gene is TRBV4-1, the J gene TRBJ2-2, with D unclear. Germline CDR1 MGHRA, CDR2 YSYEKL. CDR3 length: 14 amino acids. The ends were cut back, 1 base at V and 7 bases at J, with 10 bases in the middle. CDR3 residues: CASSQGVGFGELFF. CDR3 bases: TGCGCCAGCAGCCAAGGAGTAGGGTTCGGGGAGCTGTTTTTT.

This rearrangement joins TRBV11-2 to TRBJ2-7; 12 positions match TRBD1. The CDR3 runs to 17 residues. CDR1 and CDR2 from the germline V gene are SGHAT and FQNNGV. After removal of 2 bases from V and 6 bases from J, the junction contained 11 bases not matched to a gene. The CDR3: CASSLTLPGQGAGEQYF. As DNA, the CDR3 is TGTGCCAGCAGCTTAACCCTGCCGGGACAGGGGGCGGGCGAGCAGTACTTC.

The rearrangement links TRBV4-1 to TRBJ2-3; D remains ambiguous. V was trimmed by 1 base and J by 6 bases, leaving 11 bases between them. This CDR3 has 14 amino acids. Germline V lookup: CDR1 MGHRA, CDR2 YSYEKL. This CDR3 reads CASSQAGVRDTQYF. As DNA, the CDR3 is TGCGCCAGCAGCCAAGCTGGGGTAAGGGATACGCAGTATTTT.

The J gene is TRBJ1-4, the V gene TRBV7-9, with D possibly TRBD1 on 5 matching bases. This CDR3 region has 15 residues. Trimming left V 6 bases short and J 1 base short, with 12 bases between. Germline CDR1 and CDR2: SEHNR and FQNEAQ (reference sequence). The CDR3 DNA reads as TGTGCCAGCAGGTGGGGCAGAAGAACTAATGAAAAACTGTTTTTT. Translated: CASRWGRRTNEKLFF. The complete variable domain, with remaining parts taken from reference TRBV7-9 and TRBJ1-4, reads DTGVSQNPRHKITKRGQNVTFRCDPISEHNRLYWYRQTLGQGPEFLTYFQNEAQLEKSRLLSDRFSAERPKGSFSTLEIQRTEQGDSAMYLCASRWGRRTNEKLFFGSGTQLSVL.

The V call is TRBV11-3, the J call TRBJ2-3; D gene ambiguous. The V end was cut by 3 bases, the J end by 2 bases, with 6 bases between. This CDR3 comprises 13 residues. Looked up from germline, CDR1 is SGHNT and CDR2 is YENEEA. For the CDR3, the DNA is TGTGCCAGCAGCTTTACCTACACAGATACGCAGTATTTT. It translates to CASSFTYTDTQYF.